The entry below describes one T cell receptor beta chain. This sample was taken from a study of T cell responses to AZD1222 COVID-19 vaccine. TCRdb keeps only in-frame clones here, not all; method: immunoSEQ multiplex PCR. The sample includes fewer than 100,000 clones, 88% of them seen just once. The V end lost 6 bases, the J end lost 6 bases, and 9 bases lay between the germline ends. The germline CDR1 and CDR2 sequences are SQVTM and ANQGSEA. This CDR3 has 11 amino acids. V and J are TRBV29-1 and TRBJ1-3, with D maybe TRBD1 (6 bases). The TCR sequence derives from an adult who received the AZD1222 COVID-19 vaccine. The sequenced sample was peripheral blood, obtained 28 days after the second AZD1222 dose. CDR3 sequence (DNA): TGCAGCGTCGACAGGTTAAACACCATATATTTT. The encoded protein is CSVDRLNTIYF.